The 25 T cell receptor beta chains listed next were all sequenced from one sample in a study of a mutant IDH1 vaccine in newly diagnosed glioma. Repertoires were generated with immunoSEQ multiplex PCR, while TCRdb's copy carries only in-frame clones and drops some. The table lists 45,000 to 60,000 clones, about three quarters of them singletons, with about 5.2% in the top ten. The time point: week 5, during vaccination. All doses held 300 ug of mutant IDH1 20-mer peptide, with topical imiquimod. For these receptors, no antigen is known. The material sequenced was PBMCs, taken from a glioma patient whose treatment included an IDH1 peptide vaccine. The receptors come from a man aged 50 to 60 with glioma.

V usage is TRBV7-9 and J usage is TRBJ1-5, with D hard to call. The V gene's germline CDR1 is SEHNR and CDR2 FQNEAQ (reference sequence). Trimming cost V 5 bases and J 5 bases, with 7 bases left between them. The CDR3 totals 12 residues. CDR3 nucleotide sequence: TGTGCCAGCAGCCACGGGGATCAGCCCCAGCATTTT. Its protein is CASSHGDQPQHF.

The chain has TRBV5-4 and TRBJ2-5, with TRBD1 identical over 8 bases. Germline V gives CDR1 SGHNT, CDR2 YYREEE (reference sequence). V was clipped by 0 bases and J by 0 bases; unmatched bases: 4. This CDR3 is built from 16 residues. The CDR3 DNA sequence: TGTGCCAGCAGCTTGGGGCAGGGGGCTTACCAAGAGACCCAGTACTTC. Translating it yields CASSLGQGAYQETQYF.

This clone was picked up a small number of times. This sequence joins TRBV7-2 and TRBJ2-4; D may be TRBD1 (5 bases). V was cut by 4 bases and J by 0 bases, with 16 bases left in between. This CDR3 is 17 amino acids long. Germline lookup yields CDR1 SGHTA and CDR2 FQGNSA. In nucleotides, the CDR3 is TGTGCCAGCAGCTCCTCGACAGCCCTCTTAGCCAAAAACATTCAGTACTTC. Translating it yields CASSSSTALLAKNIQYF.

V gene TRBV5-6 combines with J gene TRBJ1-5; D ambiguous. The V gene lost 0 bases and the J gene lost 6 bases, with 13 bases spanning the gap. Germline loops: CDR1 SGHDT, CDR2 YYEEEE. This CDR3 comprises 15 residues. The CDR3 DNA reads as TGTGCCAGCAGCTTGGCGATGGGCGGTAGTCAGCCCCAGCATTTT. It translates to CASSLAMGGSQPQHF.

The chain joins TRBV29-1 to TRBJ1-1; maybe TRBD1 (6 bases). The V gene's germline CDR1 is SQVTM and CDR2 ANQGSEA. V was trimmed by 4 bases and J by 8 bases, leaving 17 bases between them. The CDR3 consists of 13 residues. The CDR3 sequence is CSVALRGGREAFF. The DNA of the CDR3 is TGCAGCGTTGCTTTACGAGGGGGGAGAGAAGCTTTCTTT.

J is TRBJ2-1 and V is TRBV5-4; 9 nucleotides line up with TRBD2. V lost 3 bases and J lost 6; bases outside the gene matches: 4. The CDR3 length is 14 residues. Germline values: CDR1 SGHNT, CDR2 YYREEE (reference sequence). The CDR3 here is CASSSSGKFNEQFF. CDR3 DNA: TGTGCCAGCAGCTCTAGCGGGAAATTCAATGAGCAGTTCTTC.

This chain joins TRBV5-6 and TRBJ2-7; possible D gene TRBD2, 6 bases. Germline V gives CDR1 SGHDT, CDR2 YYEEEE. The CDR3 totals 14 residues. Trimming removed 0 bases at V and 4 bases at J, with 11 bases between. The CDR3 sequence: CASSLGGELYEQYF. DNA for the CDR3: TGTGCCAGCAGCTTGGGGGGGGAATTGTACGAGCAGTACTTC.

This clone has a single count. The chain joins TRBV6-1 to TRBJ1-1; D gene unclear. Germline V gene lookup returns CDR1 MNHNS and CDR2 SASEGT. With 2 bases removed from V and 0 bases from J, the gap between germline ends came to 10 bases. The CDR3 is 15 amino acids. The CDR3 protein is CASSEITSMNTEAFF. Here the CDR3 DNA reads TGTGCCAGCAGTGAAATAACTTCCATGAACACTGAAGCTTTCTTT.

V is TRBV4-2 and J is TRBJ2-5, with a possible D match to TRBD1 (5 bases). CDR3 length: 13 residues. V lost 6 bases and J lost 3, with 11 bases in between. Per germline, CDR1 LGHNA and CDR2 YNFKEQ. CDR3 in DNA: TGTGCCAGCAGAGGCAGGGCAGAAGAGACCCAGTACTTC. It yields the protein CASRGRAEETQYF.

The chain recombines TRBV30 with TRBJ2-7; no clear D. Between the trimmed V and J ends, which lost 2 bases and 2 bases, there was a span of 13 bases. Germline CDR1 is GTSNPN and CDR2 is SVGIG (reference sequence). The CDR3 is 14 amino acids. CDR3 DNA: TGTGCCTGGAGTCCCCCCAGTGGCGCCTACGAGCAGTACTTC. Amino acid sequence: CAWSPPSGAYEQYF.

The chain combines TRBV5-4 with TRBJ2-5; 9 bases agree with TRBD2. The CDR3 loop spans 16 amino acids. V shed 1 base and J 1 base; nucleotides not matched to a gene: 5. The V gene's germline CDR1 is SGHNT and CDR2 YYREEE (reference sequence). The chain's CDR3 is CASSLKSGGLQETQYF. CDR3 nucleotide sequence: TGTGCCAGCAGCTTGAAAAGCGGGGGGCTCCAAGAGACCCAGTACTTC.

The V call is TRBV15, the J call TRBJ1-4; D gene uncertain. This CDR3 contains 16 residues. Trimming removed 0 bases from V and 8 bases from J, with 16 bases in between. Looked up from germline, CDR1 is LNHNV and CDR2 is YYDKDF (reference sequence). The CDR3 spells CATSRDPRVSGEKLFF. CDR3 coding DNA: TGTGCCACCAGCAGAGATCCGCGAGTCTCGGGCGAAAAACTGTTTTTT.

This clone was observed a single time. The J gene is TRBJ1-1, the V gene TRBV9; 10 nucleotides agree with TRBD1. With 7 bases clipped from V and 1 base from J, the junction kept 4 bases outside the gene matches. This CDR3 is 14 amino acids long. Germline values: CDR1 SGDLS, CDR2 YYNGEE. CDR3 in amino acids: CASSGDRGNTEAFF. Written as DNA, the CDR3 is TGTGCCAGCTCGGGGGACAGGGGGAACACTGAAGCTTTCTTT.

V gene TRBV7-8 combines with J gene TRBJ1-6; TRBD1 is a possible D gene (6 bases). Germline-derived CDR1 and CDR2 are SGHVS and FQNEAQ. V lost 1 base and J 8 bases, leaving 15 bases between the germline ends. This CDR3 comprises 16 residues. CDR3: CASSLVVGQRDSPLHF. The CDR3 DNA reads TGTGCCAGCAGCTTAGTTGTAGGACAGCGAGATTCACCCCTCCACTTT.

The chain couples TRBV9 to TRBJ2-1, with a weak D call TRBD1 (5 bases). Germline V gene sequence: CDR1 SGDLS, CDR2 YYNGEE. The CDR3 sequence is 13 residues long. V gave up 3 bases and J gave up 5 bases, with 9 bases separating them. The CDR3 DNA is TGTGCCAGCAGCGGCACAGGCAACAATGAGCAGTTCTTC. As protein: CASSGTGNNEQFF.

The CDR3 region is CASSLLTYEQYF. The DNA of the CDR3 is TGTGCCAGCAGTCTCCTAACCTACGAGCAGTACTTC. V and J are TRBV6-6 and TRBJ2-7; D not resolved. This CDR3 is 12 amino acids long. Germline CDR1 and CDR2: MNHNY and SVGAGI (reference sequence). The germline V and J ends were trimmed by 5 bases and 2 bases, with 7 bases remaining between them.

J is TRBJ2-3 and V is TRBV20-1, with D possibly TRBD2 on 5 matching bases. The CDR3 sequence is 11 residues long. The germline V gene encodes CDR1 DFQATT and CDR2 SNEGSKA (reference sequence). V shed 7 bases and J shed 9 bases, with 14 bases lying between them. The CDR3 DNA follows: TGCAGTGTTGAGGACTCAGGAACGCAGTATTTT. Its protein product is CSVEDSGTQYF.

This clone has just one count. The chain links TRBV7-2 to TRBJ2-7; D is unclear. The CDR3 loop spans 12 amino acids. CDR1 is SGHTA and CDR2 is FQGNSA in the germline V gene. V lost 5 bases and J lost 5, with 10 bases in between. The CDR3 region is CASSRPPDEQYF. Written as DNA, the CDR3 is TGTGCCAGCAGCCGACCCCCAGACGAGCAGTACTTC.

This chain uses TRBV5-1 with TRBJ1-2; 9 nucleotides line up with TRBD1. V gave up 4 bases and J gave up 6 bases; unmatched junction bases: 7. This CDR3 comprises 14 residues. Germline CDR1 SGHRS, CDR2 YFSETQ. In DNA, the CDR3 is TGCGCCAGCAGCACACGGACAGGGGCCGATGGCTACACCTTC. Amino acids: CASSTRTGADGYTF.

CDR3 bases: TGTGCCAGCAGCTTAGTGCTAGCGGGGGAGCAGTTCTTC. The encoded protein is CASSLVLAGEQFF. This chain joins TRBV7-2 and TRBJ2-1, with 9 bases matching TRBD2. This CDR3 has 13 amino acids. Germline V CDR1 and CDR2: SGHTA, FQGNSA. Trimming at V came to 1 base and at J to 10 bases, leaving 2 bases not matched to a gene.

This chain joins TRBV4-3 and TRBJ1-4, with 7 bases that match TRBD1. The CDR3 is made up of 14 amino acids. The germline CDR1 and CDR2 sequences are LGHNA and YSLEER. Unmatched junction bases numbered 5, after V lost 5 bases and J lost 5 bases. CDR3 sequence: CASSTRDSNEKLFF. The DNA of the CDR3 is TGCGCCAGCAGCACTCGGGACAGCAATGAAAAACTGTTTTTT.

The chain couples TRBV29-1 to TRBJ1-2; possibly TRBD1 for D (5 bases). The V and J ends lost 4 bases and 5 bases respectively, with 14 bases between them. The CDR3 has 13 residues. Germline CDR1 and CDR2: SQVTM and ANQGSEA. The CDR3 region has the DNA TGCAGCGTTGTGTCCCCGGGGGGGTATGGCTACACCTTC. Translation gives CSVVSPGGYGYTF.

The chain has TRBV13 and TRBJ2-7; 8 nucleotides line up with TRBD2. After removal of 1 base from V and 6 bases from J, the junction contained 11 bases not matched to a gene. CDR1 is PRHDT, CDR2 FYEKMQ, per germline (reference sequence). CDR3 size: 16 residues. CDR3 in amino acids: CASSLVGAGGRGEQYF. In nucleotides, the CDR3 is TGTGCCAGCAGCTTAGTAGGGGCGGGGGGCCGGGGCGAGCAGTACTTC.

This clone was seen repeatedly, ten times or more. The chain uses TRBV2 and TRBJ1-5, with 8 bases fitting TRBD1. The CDR3 consists of 14 residues. Unmatched junction bases numbered 2, after V lost 0 bases and J lost 7 bases. Germline V gives CDR1 SNHLY, CDR2 FYNNEI. The CDR3 nucleotides read TGTGCCAGCAGTGAAGCCACAGGGGGGCAGCCCCAGCATTTT. Protein: CASSEATGGQPQHF.

The chain is built from TRBV14 and TRBJ2-7, with 8 positions matching TRBD2. V dropped 4 bases and J dropped 3; count of bases not matched to a gene: 14. This CDR3 has 17 residues. From germline, CDR1 is SGHDN and CDR2 FVKESK. The CDR3 reads CASSPLGGGHPLYEQYF. The CDR3 DNA follows: TGTGCCAGCAGCCCCCTCGGGGGGGGTCACCCTCTCTACGAGCAGTACTTC.